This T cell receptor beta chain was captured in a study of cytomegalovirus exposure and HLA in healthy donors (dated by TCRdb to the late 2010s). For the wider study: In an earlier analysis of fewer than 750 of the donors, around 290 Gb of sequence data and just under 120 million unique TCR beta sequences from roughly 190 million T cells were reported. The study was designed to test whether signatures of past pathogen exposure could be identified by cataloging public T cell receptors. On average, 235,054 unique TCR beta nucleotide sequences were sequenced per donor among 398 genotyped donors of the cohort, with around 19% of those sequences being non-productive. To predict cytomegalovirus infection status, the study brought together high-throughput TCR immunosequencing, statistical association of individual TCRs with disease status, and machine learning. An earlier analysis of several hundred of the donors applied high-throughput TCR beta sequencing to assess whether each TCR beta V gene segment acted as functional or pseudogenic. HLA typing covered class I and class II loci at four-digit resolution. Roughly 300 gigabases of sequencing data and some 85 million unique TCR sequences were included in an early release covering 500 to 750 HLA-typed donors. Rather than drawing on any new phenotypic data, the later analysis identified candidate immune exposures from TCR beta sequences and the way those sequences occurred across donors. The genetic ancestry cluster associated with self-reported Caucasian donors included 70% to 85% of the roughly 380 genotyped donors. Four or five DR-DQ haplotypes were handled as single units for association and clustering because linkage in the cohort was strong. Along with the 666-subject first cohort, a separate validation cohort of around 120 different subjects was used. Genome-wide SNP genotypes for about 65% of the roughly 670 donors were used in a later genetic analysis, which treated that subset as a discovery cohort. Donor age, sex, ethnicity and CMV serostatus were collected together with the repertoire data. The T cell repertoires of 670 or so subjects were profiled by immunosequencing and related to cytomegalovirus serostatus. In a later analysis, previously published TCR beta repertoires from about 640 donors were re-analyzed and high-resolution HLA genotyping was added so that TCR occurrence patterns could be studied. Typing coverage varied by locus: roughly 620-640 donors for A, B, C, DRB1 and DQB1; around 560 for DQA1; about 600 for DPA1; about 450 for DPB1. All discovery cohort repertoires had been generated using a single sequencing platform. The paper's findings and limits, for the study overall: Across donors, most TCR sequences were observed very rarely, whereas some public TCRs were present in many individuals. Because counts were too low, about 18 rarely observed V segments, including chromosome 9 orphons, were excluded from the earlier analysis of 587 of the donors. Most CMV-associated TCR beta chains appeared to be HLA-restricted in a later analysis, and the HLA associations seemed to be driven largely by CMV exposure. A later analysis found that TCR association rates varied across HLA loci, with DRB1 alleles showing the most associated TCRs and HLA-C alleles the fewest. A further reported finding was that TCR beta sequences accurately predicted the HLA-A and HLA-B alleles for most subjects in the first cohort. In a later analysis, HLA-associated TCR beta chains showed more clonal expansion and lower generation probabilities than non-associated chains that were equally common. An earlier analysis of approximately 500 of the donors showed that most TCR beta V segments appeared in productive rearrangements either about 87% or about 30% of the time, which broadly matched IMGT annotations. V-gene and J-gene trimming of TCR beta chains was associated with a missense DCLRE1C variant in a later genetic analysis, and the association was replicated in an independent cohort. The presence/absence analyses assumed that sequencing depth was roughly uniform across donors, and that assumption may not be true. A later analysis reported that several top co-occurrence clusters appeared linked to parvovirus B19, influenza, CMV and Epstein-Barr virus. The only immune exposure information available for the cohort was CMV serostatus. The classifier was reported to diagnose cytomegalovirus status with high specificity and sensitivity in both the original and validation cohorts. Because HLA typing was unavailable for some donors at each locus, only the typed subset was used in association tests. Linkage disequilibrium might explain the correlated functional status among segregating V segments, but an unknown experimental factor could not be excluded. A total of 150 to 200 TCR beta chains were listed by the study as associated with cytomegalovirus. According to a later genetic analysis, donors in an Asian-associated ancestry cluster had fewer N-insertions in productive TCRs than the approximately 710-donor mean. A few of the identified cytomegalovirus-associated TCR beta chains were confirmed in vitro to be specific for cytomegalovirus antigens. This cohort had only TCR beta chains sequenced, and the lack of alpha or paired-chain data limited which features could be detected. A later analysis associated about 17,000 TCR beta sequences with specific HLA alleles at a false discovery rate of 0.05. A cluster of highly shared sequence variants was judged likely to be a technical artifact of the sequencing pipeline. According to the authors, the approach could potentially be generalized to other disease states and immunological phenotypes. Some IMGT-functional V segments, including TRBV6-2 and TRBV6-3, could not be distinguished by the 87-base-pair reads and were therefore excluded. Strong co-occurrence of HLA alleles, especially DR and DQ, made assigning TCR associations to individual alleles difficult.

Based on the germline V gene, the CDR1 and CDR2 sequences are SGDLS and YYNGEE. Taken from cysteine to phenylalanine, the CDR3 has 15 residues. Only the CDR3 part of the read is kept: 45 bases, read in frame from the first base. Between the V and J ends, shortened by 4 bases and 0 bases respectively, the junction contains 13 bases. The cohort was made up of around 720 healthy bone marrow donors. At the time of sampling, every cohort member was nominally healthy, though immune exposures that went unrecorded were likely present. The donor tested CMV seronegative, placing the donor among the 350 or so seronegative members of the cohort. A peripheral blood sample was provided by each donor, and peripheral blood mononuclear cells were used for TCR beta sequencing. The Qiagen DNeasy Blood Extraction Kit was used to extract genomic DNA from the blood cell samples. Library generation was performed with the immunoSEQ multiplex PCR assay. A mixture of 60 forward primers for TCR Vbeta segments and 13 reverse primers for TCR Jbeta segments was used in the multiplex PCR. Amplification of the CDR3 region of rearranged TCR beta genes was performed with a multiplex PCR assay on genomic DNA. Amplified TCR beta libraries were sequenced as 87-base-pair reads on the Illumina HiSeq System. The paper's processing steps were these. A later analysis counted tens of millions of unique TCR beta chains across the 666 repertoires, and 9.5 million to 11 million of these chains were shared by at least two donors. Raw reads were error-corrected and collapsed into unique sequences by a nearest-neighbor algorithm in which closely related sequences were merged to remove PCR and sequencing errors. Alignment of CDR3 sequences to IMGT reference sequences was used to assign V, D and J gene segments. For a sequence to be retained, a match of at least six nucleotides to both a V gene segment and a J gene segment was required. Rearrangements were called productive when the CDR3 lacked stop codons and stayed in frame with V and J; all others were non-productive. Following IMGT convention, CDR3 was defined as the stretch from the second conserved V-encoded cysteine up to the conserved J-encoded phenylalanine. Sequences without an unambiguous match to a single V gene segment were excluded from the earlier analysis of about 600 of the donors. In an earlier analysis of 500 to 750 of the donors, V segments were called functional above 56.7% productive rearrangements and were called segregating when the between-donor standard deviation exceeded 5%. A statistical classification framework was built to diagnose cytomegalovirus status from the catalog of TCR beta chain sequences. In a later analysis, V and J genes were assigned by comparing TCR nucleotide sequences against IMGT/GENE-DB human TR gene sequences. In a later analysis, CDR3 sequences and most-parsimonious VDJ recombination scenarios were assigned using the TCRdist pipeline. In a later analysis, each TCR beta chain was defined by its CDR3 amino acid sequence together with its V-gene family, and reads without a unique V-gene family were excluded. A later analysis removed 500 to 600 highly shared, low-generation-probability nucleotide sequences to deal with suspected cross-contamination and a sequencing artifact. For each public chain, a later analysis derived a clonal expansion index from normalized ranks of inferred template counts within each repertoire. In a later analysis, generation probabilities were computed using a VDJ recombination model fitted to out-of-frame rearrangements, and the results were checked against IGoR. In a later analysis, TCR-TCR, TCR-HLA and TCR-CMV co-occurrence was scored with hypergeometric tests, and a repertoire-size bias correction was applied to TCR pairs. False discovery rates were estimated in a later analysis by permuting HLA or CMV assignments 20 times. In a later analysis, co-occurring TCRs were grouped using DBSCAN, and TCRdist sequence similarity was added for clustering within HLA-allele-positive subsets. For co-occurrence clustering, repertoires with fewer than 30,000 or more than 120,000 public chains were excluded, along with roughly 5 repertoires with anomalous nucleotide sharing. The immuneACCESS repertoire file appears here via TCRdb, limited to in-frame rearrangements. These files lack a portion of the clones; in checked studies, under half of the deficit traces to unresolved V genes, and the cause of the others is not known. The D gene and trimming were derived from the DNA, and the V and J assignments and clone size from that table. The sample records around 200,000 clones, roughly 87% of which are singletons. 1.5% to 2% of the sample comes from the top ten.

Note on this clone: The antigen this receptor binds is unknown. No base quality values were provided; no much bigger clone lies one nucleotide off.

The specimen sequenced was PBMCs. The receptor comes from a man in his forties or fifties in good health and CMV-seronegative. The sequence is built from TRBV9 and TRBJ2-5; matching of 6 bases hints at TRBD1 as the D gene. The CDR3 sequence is CASSPRTVYQETQYF. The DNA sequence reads TGTGCCAGCAGCCCCCGGACAGTTTACCAAGAGACCCAGTACTTC.